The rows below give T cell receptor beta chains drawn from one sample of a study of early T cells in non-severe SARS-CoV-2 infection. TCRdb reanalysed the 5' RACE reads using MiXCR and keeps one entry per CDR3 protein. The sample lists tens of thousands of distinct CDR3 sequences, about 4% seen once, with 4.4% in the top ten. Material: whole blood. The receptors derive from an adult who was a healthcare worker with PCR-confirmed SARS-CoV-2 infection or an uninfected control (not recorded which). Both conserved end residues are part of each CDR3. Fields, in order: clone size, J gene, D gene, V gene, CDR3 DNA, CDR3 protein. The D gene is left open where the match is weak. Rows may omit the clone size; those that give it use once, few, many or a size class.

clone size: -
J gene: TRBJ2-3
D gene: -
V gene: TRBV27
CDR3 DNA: TGTGCCAGCAGTTTCAAGCGCCCGTCTAGCACAGATACGCAGTATTTT
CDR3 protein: CASSFKRPSSTDTQYF

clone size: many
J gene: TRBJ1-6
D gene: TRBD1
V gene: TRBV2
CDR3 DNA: TGTGCCAGCAGGGGACAGAGCTCCTATAATTCACCCCTCCACTTT
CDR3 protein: CASRGQSSYNSPLHF

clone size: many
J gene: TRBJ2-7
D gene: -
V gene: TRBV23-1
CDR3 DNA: TGCGCCAGCAGTCCCTCCTCGGTGAGGAGTACCTCCTACGAGCAGTACTTC
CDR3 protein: CASSPSSVRSTSYEQYF

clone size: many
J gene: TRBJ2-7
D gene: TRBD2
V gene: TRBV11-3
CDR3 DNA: TGTGCCAGCAGCTTGGGGGAGGGCCCCTACGAGCAGTACTTC
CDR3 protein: CASSLGEGPYEQYF

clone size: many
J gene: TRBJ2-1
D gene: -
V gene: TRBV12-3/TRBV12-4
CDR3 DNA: TGTGCCAGCAGTCCACAAGACAGGGAGGACAATGAGCAGTTCTTC
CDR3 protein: CASSPQDREDNEQFF

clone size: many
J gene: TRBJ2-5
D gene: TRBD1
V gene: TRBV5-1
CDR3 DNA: TGCGCCAGCAGCTTGGTTACAGGGGGCCGAGAGACCCAGTACTTC
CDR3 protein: CASSLVTGGRETQYF

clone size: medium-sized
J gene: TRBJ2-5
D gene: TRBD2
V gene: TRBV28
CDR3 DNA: TGTGCCAGCAGTTTCCAGCGGGAGGGCCAAGAGACCCAGTACTTC
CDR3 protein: CASSFQREGQETQYF

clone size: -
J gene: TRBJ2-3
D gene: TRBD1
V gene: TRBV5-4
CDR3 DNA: TGTGCCAGCGAAGGACAGGGCACAGATACGCAGTATTTT
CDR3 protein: CASEGQGTDTQYF

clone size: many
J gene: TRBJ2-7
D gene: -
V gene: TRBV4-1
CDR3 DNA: TGCGCCAGCAGCCCCATAACATCACGGCAGGGCTACGAGCAGTACTTC
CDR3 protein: CASSPITSRQGYEQYF

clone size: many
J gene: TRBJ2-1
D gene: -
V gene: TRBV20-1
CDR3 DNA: TGCAGTGCTAGAGTCTCCTCCGTGAGGACTTTTTACAATGAGCAGTTCTTC
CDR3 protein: CSARVSSVRTFYNEQFF

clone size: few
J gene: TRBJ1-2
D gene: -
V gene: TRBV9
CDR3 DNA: TGTGCCAGCAGCGCATCCCCCGGGCCCGGTTTTTTTATCGCCTTC
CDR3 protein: CASSASPGPGFFIAF

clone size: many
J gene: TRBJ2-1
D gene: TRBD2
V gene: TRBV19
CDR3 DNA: TGTGCCAGTAGTATCTATCTAGCGGGGCCCAGCCATGAGCAGTTCTTC
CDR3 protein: CASSIYLAGPSHEQFF

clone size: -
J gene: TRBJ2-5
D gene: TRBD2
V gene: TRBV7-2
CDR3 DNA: TGTGCCAGCAGTTCGACTAGCGGTTCGACCAAAGAGACCCAGTACTTC
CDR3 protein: CASSSTSGSTKETQYF

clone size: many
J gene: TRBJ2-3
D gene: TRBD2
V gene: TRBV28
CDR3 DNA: TGTGCCAGCAGCTCCCCGAGCGGGAGTACGCAGTATTTT
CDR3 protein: CASSSPSGSTQYF

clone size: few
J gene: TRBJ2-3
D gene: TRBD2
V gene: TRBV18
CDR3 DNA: TGTGCCAGCTCCGATAGCGGGGGCCCAGGAGATACGCAGTATTTT
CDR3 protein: CASSDSGGPGDTQYF

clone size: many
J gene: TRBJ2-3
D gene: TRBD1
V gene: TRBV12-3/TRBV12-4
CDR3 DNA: TGTGCCAGCAGTAGCCGGACAGGGAGCACAGATACGCAGTATTTT
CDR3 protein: CASSSRTGSTDTQYF

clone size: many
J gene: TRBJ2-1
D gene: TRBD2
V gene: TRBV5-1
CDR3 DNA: TGCGCCAGCAGCTTCACCCTAGCGGGAATGGGCGGTAATGAGCAGTTCTTC
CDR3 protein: CASSFTLAGMGGNEQFF

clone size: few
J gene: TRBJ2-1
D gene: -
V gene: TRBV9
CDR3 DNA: TGTGCCAGCAGCGTAGTGGGCGGGAACAAGCAGTTCTTC
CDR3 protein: CASSVVGGNKQFF

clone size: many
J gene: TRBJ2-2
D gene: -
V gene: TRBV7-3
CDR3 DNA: TGTGCCAGCAGCATAGGGACCGGGGAGCTGTTTTTT
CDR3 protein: CASSIGTGELFF